This TCR beta chain derives from a study of T cell responses to AZD1222 COVID-19 vaccine (dated by TCRdb to about 2021). With regard to the full study: AZD1222 recipients whose second dose came at about 4 weeks and those whose second dose came at about 12 weeks were combined into one group, since spike-specific TCR depth and breadth did not differ between the two schedules. A total of 233 trial participants underwent TCR sequencing, of whom more than 200 had received two doses of AZD1222 and 26 had received two doses of the MenACWY control vaccine. Trial participants were enrolled by age into subgroups of 18-55, 56-69 and 70-plus years, and around 150, 28 and 57 TCR-sequenced participants, respectively, were included in these subgroups.

The CDR3 regions of human TCRbeta chains were analyzed by immunosequencing. Processing in the source paper ran as follows. TCRs in the repertoires were compared against a reference library of SARS-CoV-2-specific TCRs that had been generated with the MIRA antigen-specificity platform. Breadth was defined as the fraction of unique TCRs that were SARS-CoV-2-associated. Depth was defined as the fraction of total T cells that were SARS-CoV-2-associated. Each spike-specific TCR was assigned to its reactive spike region and to a CD4 or CD8 class using the MIRA data. Log10-transformed breadth and depth values were compared by one-way ANOVA with Sidak's multiple comparisons tests. TCRdb obtained this table from immuneACCESS and retained in-frame rearrangements with V and J assigned. These tables miss some clones; where compared with another copy, unresolved V genes account for less than half of the shortfall, and the remainder is unexplained. That table supplies the V and J calls and clone size; D and trimming were determined from the DNA. Counted in this sample were 200,000 or so clones; about nine tenths of them appeared once. The ten largest account for roughly 6% of the sample.

CDR1 and CDR2 (SGHNT, YYREEE) derive from the germline V gene (reference sequence). The junction shows trimming of 1 base on V and 6 bases on J, and the gene matches do not reach 5 bases of it. Including cysteine and phenylalanine, the CDR3 has 14 amino acids. Here the CDR3 DNA is all that survives: 42 bases in frame from base 1. General findings and caveats noted by the study authors: Participants were mostly white British, with more females than males. The authors suggested clonal diversity may have been underestimated. Only five to seven AZD1222 recipients were SARS-CoV-2 seropositive at baseline, limiting conclusions about previously exposed vaccinees. Nearly half of unique spike-specific TCRs reportedly recognized epitopes outside regions mutated in the B.1.351 and B.1.1.7 variants. A significant rise in spike-specific TCR breadth and depth was observed after two AZD1222 doses relative to day 0 and relative to MenACWY recipients. Because no day 14 peak-response samples were available, repertoires were characterized only after the peak T cell response. CD4 TCRs associated with the vaccine covered the entire spike protein, and the dominant responses were in regions 160-218 and 743-854. In the small 56-69-year group, the increase in depth fell short of significance, most likely because of low power.

This clone came up once. The specificity of this receptor is unknown. Base qualities were left out, and no much larger clone turns up one base away. The time point label for this specimen denotes: baseline before first vaccination. The vaccinee samples were drawn from two UK trials, COV001 and COV002, one of which was a single-blind randomized controlled phase 2/3 trial testing AZD1222 (ChAdOx1 nCoV-19) in healthy adults. For TCRbeta chain sequencing, PBMC samples from trial participants were taken at day 0 and at day 28 after the second dose. This clonotype was sampled from an adult in good health. Source: peripheral blood, taken on day 0 of AZD1222 vaccination. Here the chain combines TRBV5-4 and TRBJ2-7; 9 bases in the middle match TRBD2. At the DNA level, the sequence is TGTGCCAGCAGCTTGTTAGCGGGAGTAGGCGAGCAGTACTTC. This gives the protein CASSLLAGVGEQYF.